A selection of T cell receptor beta chains follows, all from one sample in a study of cytotoxic CD8 clonotypes in ibrutinib-treated CLL. The repertoire was sequenced with immunoSEQ multiplex PCR; TCRdb's copy has only in-frame clones and lacks some. Of approximately 15,000 clones listed, 64% are singletons. This sample comprised PBMCs, obtained before ibrutinib treatment. The receptors here all came from a human donor with chronic lymphocytic leukemia. CDR3s include the opening cysteine and the closing phenylalanine or tryptophan. Each record gives: D gene, V gene, J gene, CDR3 length, clone size, CDR3 protein, CDR3 DNA. A D gene is named only where the DNA matches it firmly. Some rows have no size entry. The others give once, few or many, or a class for an expanded clone.

TRBD1,TRBV7-9,TRBJ1-2,15,-,CASSATGDLSRGYTF,TGTGCCAGCAGCGCGACAGGGGACCTATCTCGGGGCTACACCTTC
-,TRBV27,TRBJ2-1,12,-,CASSLIGAEQFF,TGTGCCAGCAGTTTAATCGGGGCTGAGCAGTTCTTC
TRBD1,TRBV15,TRBJ2-7,14,once,CATSRRTGGYEQYF,TGTGCCACCAGCAGGCGGACAGGGGGCTACGAGCAGTACTTC
TRBD1,TRBV7-9,TRBJ1-4,15,-,CASSLLTGVEEKLFF,TGTGCCAGCAGCTTACTGACAGGGGTAGAAGAAAAACTGTTTTTT
-,TRBV11-3,TRBJ1-3,14,-,CASSLGTTGNTIYF,TGTGCCAGCAGCTTGGGGACAACTGGAAACACCATATATTTT
TRBD1,TRBV7-9,TRBJ1-1,16,-,CASSSSGQGVSTEAFF,TGTGCCAGCAGCTCCTCGGGACAGGGTGTTAGCACTGAAGCTTTCTTT
-,TRBV7-6,TRBJ2-1,15,-,CASSPLGGTYNEQFF,TGTGCCAGCAGCCCCCTGGGGGGTACCTACAATGAGCAGTTCTTC
-,TRBV5-4,TRBJ1-2,12,-,CASSQDINGYTF,TGTGCCAGCAGCCAAGACATAAATGGCTACACCTTC
-,TRBV18,TRBJ2-3,14,-,CASSPGTFGDTQYF,TGTGCCAGCTCACCAGGTACTTTTGGAGATACGCAGTATTTT
TRBD1,TRBV7-8,TRBJ1-1,15,-,CASSRGQGMRTEAFF,TGTGCCAGCAGTCGTGGACAGGGGATGCGAACTGAAGCTTTCTTT
-,TRBV19,TRBJ1-1,15,-,CASSVGPLMNTEAFF,TGTGCCAGTAGTGTCGGGCCGCTAATGAACACTGAAGCTTTCTTT
-,TRBV11-1,TRBJ1-1,12,few,CASSLVSTEAFF,TGTGCCAGCAGCTTAGTGAGTACTGAAGCTTTCTTT
TRBD2,TRBV2,TRBJ2-2,17,-,CASSDASGGLGAEELFF,TGTGCCAGCAGTGATGCTAGCGGGGGCCTTGGGGCAGAGGAGCTGTTTTTT
-,TRBV11-2,TRBJ2-6,16,-,CASSRGQSSGANVLTF,TGTGCCAGCAGCCGCGGACAGTCCTCTGGGGCCAACGTCCTGACTTTC
TRBD2,TRBV27,TRBJ2-1,17,-,CASTRWLAGGNYNEQFF,TGTGCCAGCACTCGCTGGCTAGCGGGGGGGAATTACAATGAGCAGTTCTTC
-,TRBV29-1,TRBJ2-7,12,-,CSVLVDSYEQYF,TGCAGCGTCTTAGTGGACTCCTACGAGCAGTACTTC
-,TRBV29-1,TRBJ1-1,13,many,CSSEGGSGTEAFF,TGCAGCTCTGAAGGCGGATCGGGCACTGAAGCTTTCTTT
TRBD2,TRBV10-3,TRBJ2-1,16,-,CAIRPGTSGGRNEQFF,TGTGCCATCAGGCCCGGGACTAGCGGGGGGCGCAATGAGCAGTTCTTC
-,TRBV5-4,TRBJ2-7,13,once,CASSLGSSYEQYF,TGTGCCAGCAGCTTGGGTTCGTCCTACGAGCAGTACTTC
TRBD2,TRBV5-6,TRBJ2-5,13,-,CASSPTERGTQYF,TGTGCCAGCAGTCCCACGGAGCGGGGGACCCAGTACTTC
-,TRBV30,TRBJ1-1,15,-,CAWSVLWGVATEAFF,TGTGCCTGGAGTGTACTCTGGGGAGTAGCGACTGAAGCTTTCTTT
TRBD2,TRBV7-9,TRBJ2-7,15,-,CASKRLGLAAYEQYF,TGTGCCAGCAAACGTCTGGGACTAGCGGCCTACGAGCAGTACTTC
TRBD2,TRBV5-6,TRBJ2-3,17,few,CASSSKRGDGWLDTQYF,TGTGCCAGCAGCTCGAAGCGGGGGGATGGATGGTTGGATACGCAGTATTTT
-,TRBV9,TRBJ1-5,14,-,CASGALDGNQPQHF,TGTGCCAGTGGAGCTCTTGACGGCAATCAGCCCCAGCATTTT
TRBD1,TRBV18,TRBJ2-5,15,-,CASSPRDRGEETQYF,TGTGCCAGCTCACCCCGGGACAGGGGCGAAGAGACCCAGTACTTC
-,TRBV6-5,TRBJ1-1,13,-,CASSYPGGSEAFF,TGTGCCAGCAGTTACCCGGGGGGCTCTGAAGCTTTCTTT
-,TRBV13,TRBJ2-2,12,-,CASSYYEGELFF,TGTGCCAGCAGCTACTACGAGGGGGAGCTGTTTTTT
-,TRBV4-1,TRBJ1-6,15,few,CASSQDPLGNSPLHF,TGCGCCAGCAGCCAAGACCCGCTAGGTAACTCACCCCTCCACTTT
-,TRBV29-1,TRBJ2-2,19,-,CSALGGGKSGTRNTGELFF,TGCAGCGCCTTGGGTGGGGGGAAATCCGGGACCCGAAACACCGGGGAGCTGTTTTTT
TRBD1,TRBV27,TRBJ2-1,14,few,CASRGTGGRNEQFF,TGTGCCAGCAGAGGGACAGGGGGAAGGAATGAGCAGTTCTTC
-,TRBV5-5,TRBJ2-2,12,-,CASSVGSGELFF,TGTGCCAGCAGTGTTGGCTCCGGGGAGCTGTTTTTT
-,TRBV10-3,TRBJ1-3,13,-,CAINSRAGNTIYF,TGTGCCATCAATTCCAGGGCTGGAAACACCATATATTTT
-,TRBV6-5,TRBJ1-5,13,hyperexpanded,CASNQDPGQPQHF,TGTGCCAGCAATCAAGACCCCGGTCAGCCCCAGCATTTT
TRBD1,TRBV11-2,TRBJ1-2,13,once,CASSYGRGDGYTF,TGTGCCAGCAGCTATGGCAGGGGGGATGGCTACACCTTC
-,TRBV11-1,TRBJ1-2,13,-,CASSVTGPYGYTF,TGTGCCAGCAGCGTCACAGGACCCTATGGCTACACCTTC
-,TRBV19,TRBJ2-5,11,-,CASKSQETQYF,TGTGCCAGCAAAAGTCAAGAGACCCAGTACTTC
TRBD2,TRBV4-1,TRBJ2-1,13,-,CASKGGGYDEQFF,TGCGCCAGCAAGGGCGGGGGGTACGATGAGCAGTTCTTC
TRBD1,TRBV15,TRBJ2-4,15,once,CATSGPTGSKNIQYF,TGTGCCACCAGCGGCCCGACAGGGTCCAAAAACATTCAGTACTTC
-,TRBV4-2,TRBJ1-1,16,-,CASSQANRVTYTEAFF,TGTGCCAGCAGCCAAGCTAACAGGGTTACGTACACTGAAGCTTTCTTT
-,TRBV18,TRBJ1-1,13,-,CASSHDMNTEAFF,TGTGCCAGCTCACATGATATGAACACTGAAGCTTTCTTT
TRBD1,TRBV19,TRBJ1-2,14,few,CASSSDREDYGYTF,TGTGCCAGTAGTTCCGACAGGGAAGACTATGGCTACACCTTC
TRBD1,TRBV19,TRBJ1-5,16,many,CASSIGGGQGSQPQHF,TGTGCCAGTAGTATAGGCGGTGGACAGGGTAGTCAGCCCCAGCATTTT
-,TRBV11-2,TRBJ1-1,14,-,CASSLEQVNTEAFF,TGTGCCAGCAGCTTAGAACAGGTAAACACTGAAGCTTTCTTT
-,TRBV7-9,TRBJ2-2,14,-,CASMVDGGTGELFF,TGTGCCAGCATGGTCGACGGCGGGACCGGGGAGCTGTTTTTT
-,TRBV5-6,TRBJ1-1,17,-,CASSLERPGGLNTEAFF,TGTGCCAGCAGCTTGGAGAGACCGGGGGGGTTGAACACTGAAGCTTTCTTT